This entry lists 27 T cell receptor beta chains sequenced from one sample in a study of a mutant IDH1 vaccine in newly diagnosed glioma. These receptors lack a known antigen. Time point here: week 35, safety follow-up. Every single dose of the vaccine, 300 ug of mutant IDH1 20-mer peptide, came with topical imiquimod. The table came from immunoSEQ multiplex PCR; TCRdb's copy has only in-frame clones and leaves some out. The data contain tens of thousands of clones, more than 80% of them singletons. Source: PBMCs, taken from a glioma patient whose treatment included an IDH1 peptide vaccine. These receptors were taken from a middle-aged man with glioma.

V usage is TRBV10-3 and J usage is TRBJ1-1; D may be TRBD1 (6 bases). Germline-derived CDR1 and CDR2 are ENHRY and SYGVKD. Trimming stripped 3 bases from V and 4 bases from J, with 12 bases between. The CDR3 sequence is 14 residues long. The CDR3 DNA follows: TGTGCCATCAGTGAAAGGGGGGCGGGCACTGAAGCTTTCTTT. Protein product: CAISERGAGTEAFF.

This chain connects TRBV7-2 to TRBJ1-1; TRBD1 might be the D (6 bases). The CDR3 is 15 residues long. In germline, CDR1 is SGHTA, CDR2 FQGNSA. Trimming stripped 2 bases from V and 0 bases from J, with 10 bases between. The CDR3 loop reads CASSLFGGLNTEAFF. As DNA, the CDR3 is TGTGCCAGCAGCTTATTCGGGGGCTTGAACACTGAAGCTTTCTTT.

The J gene is TRBJ2-5, the V gene TRBV19; 11 bases agree with TRBD2. Trimming removed 4 bases from V and 4 bases from J; junction bases left unmatched: 2. This CDR3 is 14 amino acids long. Looked up from germline, CDR1 is LNHDA and CDR2 is SQIVND (reference sequence). The CDR3 DNA reads TGTGCCAGTAGTAAGGGACTAGCGGTAGAGACCCAGTACTTC. This encodes CASSKGLAVETQYF.

The chain uses TRBV2 and TRBJ2-1; D call uncertain. The CDR3 is made up of 14 amino acids. Germline V CDR1 and CDR2: SNHLY, FYNNEI. The V and J ends lost 0 bases and 10 bases respectively, with 13 bases between them. The CDR3 loop is CASSEALLAREQFF. The CDR3 nucleotides read TGTGCCAGCAGTGAAGCGCTTTTAGCCAGGGAGCAGTTCTTC.

V and J are TRBV7-8 and TRBJ2-2, with D perhaps matching TRBD1 (6 bases). This CDR3 has 14 amino acids. The germline V gene has CDR1 SGHVS and CDR2 FQNEAQ. Trimming cost V 0 bases and J 7 bases, with 9 bases left between them. The CDR3 sequence is CASSLATGGGELFF. For the CDR3, the DNA is TGTGCCAGCAGCTTAGCGACAGGCGGCGGGGAGCTGTTTTTT.

The table lists this clone with a few counts. The J gene is TRBJ1-4, the V gene TRBV4-1; D perhaps matches TRBD1 (6 bases). V lost 1 base, J lost 5 bases, and 17 bases lay in between. The germline V gene has CDR1 MGHRA and CDR2 YSYEKL. The CDR3 is made up of 17 amino acids. The CDR3 loop reads CASSQVGRARGNEKLFF. CDR3 in DNA: TGCGCCAGCAGCCAAGTGGGAAGGGCCAGGGGCAATGAAAAACTGTTTTTT.

This chain uses TRBV7-8 with TRBJ2-5; 9 bases map to TRBD1. This CDR3 is built from 15 residues. The germline gives CDR1 SGHVS, CDR2 FQNEAQ. J was trimmed by 1 base and V by 5 bases; bases with no gene match: 5. This CDR3 reads CASSHGTGFQETQYF. In DNA form, the CDR3 reads TGTGCCAGCAGCCACGGGACAGGGTTCCAAGAGACCCAGTACTTC.

The chain couples TRBV29-1 to TRBJ2-1, with D possibly being TRBD1 or TRBD2 (5 bases each). CDR3 length: 14 residues. In germline, CDR1 is SQVTM, CDR2 ANQGSEA. Deletions cut 7 bases from V and 6 bases from J, with 19 bases between. CDR3 sequence: CSAMTTSGLNEQFF. CDR3 coding DNA: TGCAGCGCTATGACAACCTCGGGGCTCAATGAGCAGTTCTTC.

This clone appeared a single time. Other DNA variants within this sample encode the same CDR3. The chain carries TRBV30 and TRBJ1-2; tentative D call: TRBD1 (6 bases). This CDR3 region has 11 residues. In germline, CDR1 is GTSNPN, CDR2 SVGIG (reference sequence). V lost 1 base and J lost 8, with 8 bases in between. CDR3 bases: TGTGCCTGGAGTGCGGGGGCCGGCTACACCTTC. It codes for CAWSAGAGYTF. Based on the CDR3 plus reference TRBV30 and TRBJ1-2, the full variable domain is SQTIHQWPATLVQPVGSPLSLECTVEGTSNPNLYWYRQAAGRGLQLLFYSVGIGQISSEVPQNLSASRPQDRQFILSSKKLLLSDSGFYLCAWSAGAGYTFGSGTRLTVV.

The V and J genes are TRBV2 and TRBJ2-4; D is perhaps TRBD2 (6 bases). The ends were cut back, 2 bases at V and 2 bases at J, with 10 bases in the middle. The germline V gene has CDR1 SNHLY and CDR2 FYNNEI. The CDR3 length is 15 residues. Here the CDR3 DNA reads TGTGCCAGCAGTGAATGGGGGGATTCCAAAAACATTCAGTACTTC. This sequence encodes CASSEWGDSKNIQYF.

The V gene is TRBV9, the J gene TRBJ2-5; weak D call: TRBD1 (6 bases). This CDR3 spans 14 amino acids. V dropped 0 bases and J dropped 4 bases, with 10 bases sitting between them. Per the germline V gene, CDR1 is SGDLS and CDR2 is YYNGEE. The CDR3 reads CASSVDRGGETQYF. The CDR3 coding sequence is TGTGCCAGCAGCGTAGACAGAGGGGGAGAGACCCAGTACTTC.

The chain links TRBV28 to TRBJ1-1, with D uncertain. Germline V gene sequence: CDR1 MDHEN, CDR2 SYDVKM. Trimming removed 7 bases from V and 6 bases from J, with 15 bases in between. The CDR3 covers 13 residues. CDR3 in DNA: TGTGCCAGCACTATCGGGCAGAGACCTGAAGCTTTCTTT. It translates to CASTIGQRPEAFF.

The DNA of the CDR3 is TGTGCCAGCAGCTACACCGCGGCTAGCGGGAGGGGGATTACGCAGTATTTT. Its translation: CASSYTAASGRGITQYF. The gene calls are TRBV7-9 and TRBJ2-3; 12 bases align to TRBD2. V shed 4 bases and J 8 bases; nucleotides not matched to a gene: 13. Germline V CDR1 and CDR2: SEHNR, FQNEAQ (reference sequence). This CDR3 contains 17 residues.

DNA for the CDR3: TGTGCCAGCTCACCACCGGTAATCAGCGGAGGGACTGAAGCTTTCTTT. As protein: CASSPPVISGGTEAFF. This chain joins TRBV18 and TRBJ1-1; D remains unclear. With 0 bases removed from V and 5 bases from J, the gap between germline ends came to 16 bases. This CDR3 region has 16 residues. Germline lookup yields CDR1 KGHSH and CDR2 LQKENI.

The V and J genes are TRBV2 and TRBJ2-7, with D unclear. Germline values: CDR1 SNHLY, CDR2 FYNNEI. V lost 8 bases to trimming and J lost 3 bases, with 14 bases between them. The CDR3 extends over 13 amino acids. The CDR3: CASRTLFGYEQYF. CDR3 in DNA: TGTGCCAGCCGCACCCTCTTCGGCTACGAGCAGTACTTC.

Details on this clone: The sample carries other DNA sequences with the same CDR3. V usage is TRBV6-5 and J usage is TRBJ2-7; no reliable D call. The CDR3 has 12 amino acids. Trimming removed 6 bases at V and 0 bases at J, with 6 bases between. Germline CDR1 is MNHEY and CDR2 is SVGAGI. CDR3 region: CASSPTSYEQYF. As DNA, the CDR3 is TGTGCCAGCAGCCCTACCTCCTACGAGCAGTACTTC.

The chain links TRBV9 to TRBJ2-1; a weak D match, TRBD1 (6 bases). Trimming shortened V by 0 bases and J by 2 bases, and 9 bases separated the two germline ends. CDR3 length equals 15 residues. CDR1 is SGDLS, CDR2 YYNGEE, per germline. CDR3 in DNA: TGTGCCAGCAGCGTAGGACAGGCGACCTACAATGAGCAGTTCTTC. This codes for CASSVGQATYNEQFF.

This clone was observed a few times. The chain couples TRBV7-9 to TRBJ1-1, with 8 bases matching TRBD1. The germline CDR1 and CDR2 sequences are SEHNR and FQNEAQ (reference sequence). This CDR3 is 16 amino acids long. Germline trimming cut 11 bases from V and 0 bases from J; bases unmatched to any gene: 14. The CDR3 DNA reads as TGTGCCTCGGCCCTTGACAGGGGCGGGGTGAACACTGAAGCTTTCTTT. Its translation is CASALDRGGVNTEAFF.

Here the CDR3 reads CASSPAGQGVGELFF. The CDR3 DNA follows: TGCGCCAGCAGCCCGGCAGGACAGGGTGTCGGGGAGCTGTTTTTT. The V gene is TRBV5-1, the J gene TRBJ2-2; 8 nucleotides agree with TRBD1. This CDR3 is 15 amino acids long. The junction had 9 bases not matched to a gene; V was cut back by 4 bases and J by 7 bases. Germline V gene sequence: CDR1 SGHRS, CDR2 YFSETQ.

The rearrangement uses TRBV4-2 and TRBJ1-1, with D maybe TRBD1 (6 bases). The CDR3 sequence is 17 residues long. CDR1 is LGHNA, CDR2 YNFKEQ, per germline. Trimming shortened V by 0 bases and J by 4 bases, and 18 bases separated the two germline ends. Here the CDR3 DNA reads TGTGCCAGCAGCCAAGATTCCTTGGGGGGGCACCTCACTGAAGCTTTCTTT. This codes for CASSQDSLGGHLTEAFF.

In its sample, this clone was seen once. V usage is TRBV18 and J usage is TRBJ2-7, with 10 bases fitting TRBD1. V lost 3 bases and J lost 6; bases outside the gene matches: 5. The CDR3 runs 14 residues. CDR1 KGHSH and CDR2 LQKENI come from the germline V gene. CDR3 in amino acids: CASSPKTGGSEQYF. CDR3 DNA: TGTGCCAGCTCACCGAAGACAGGGGGCAGCGAGCAGTACTTC.

This clone has just one count. The chain is built from TRBV7-2 and TRBJ2-3; 10 bases fit TRBD1. The length of the CDR3 is 18 residues. The trim removed 2 bases at V and 0 bases at J, leaving 8 bases unmatched. Per the germline V gene, CDR1 is SGHTA and CDR2 is FQGNSA. CDR3 region: CASSLYGQGGWSTDTQYF. The CDR3 DNA reads TGTGCCAGCAGCTTATACGGACAGGGGGGGTGGAGCACAGATACGCAGTATTTT. The full variable domain, its missing parts supplied by reference TRBV7-2 and TRBJ2-3, is GAGVSQSPSNKVTEKGKDVELRCDPISGHTALYWYRQSLGQGLEFLIYFQGNSAPDKSGLPSDRFSAERTGGSVSTLTIQRTQQEDSAVYLCASSLYGQGGWSTDTQYFGPGTRLTVL.

J is TRBJ2-1 and V is TRBV14; D may be TRBD1 or TRBD2 (5 bases each). CDR1 and CDR2 (germline): SGHDN, FVKESK. This CDR3 has 16 residues. With 4 bases removed from V and 3 bases from J, the gap between germline ends came to 16 bases. The CDR3 loop reads CASSPRGPLLYNEQFF. CDR3 DNA sequence: TGTGCCAGCAGCCCTCGGGGACCACTACTCTACAATGAGCAGTTCTTC.

V usage is TRBV5-1 and J usage is TRBJ1-3; D is undetermined. Germline-derived CDR1 and CDR2 are SGHRS and YFSETQ. V was cut by 1 base and J by 0 bases, with 14 bases left in between. CDR3 length: 17 residues. This CDR3 reads CASSLKSPGNSGNTIYF. CDR3 coding DNA: TGCGCCAGCAGCTTGAAGTCTCCGGGCAACTCTGGAAACACCATATATTTT.

V and J are TRBV18 and TRBJ2-1; 9 bases fit TRBD1. The trim removed 1 base at V and 9 bases at J, leaving 7 bases unmatched. The CDR3 spans 15 residues. CDR1 and CDR2 from the germline V gene are KGHSH and LQKENI. CDR3 in amino acids: CASSPRDRVKVEQFF. Here the CDR3 DNA reads TGTGCCAGCTCACCACGGGACAGGGTTAAAGTTGAGCAGTTCTTC. Supplemented by reference TRBV18 and TRBJ2-1, the full variable domain reads NAGVMQNPRHLVRRRGQEARLRCSPMKGHSHVYWYRQLPEEGLKFMVYLQKENIIDESGMPKERFSAEFPKEGPSILRIQQVVRGDSAAYFCASSPRDRVKVEQFFGPGTRLTVL.

The gene calls are TRBV7-9 and TRBJ1-2; D may be TRBD1 (5 bases). Germline lookup yields CDR1 SEHNR and CDR2 FQNEAQ (reference sequence). CDR3 length: 14 residues. The ends were cut back, 4 bases at V and 6 bases at J, with 15 bases in the middle. This CDR3 reads CASSSGTLVDGYTF. In DNA form, the CDR3 reads TGTGCCAGCAGCTCCGGGACCCTAGTGGATGGCTACACCTTC.

The sample holds a few counts of this clone. The gene calls are TRBV9 and TRBJ1-1, with TRBD1 as a possible D gene (5 bases). Trimming cost V 0 bases and J 6 bases, with 21 bases left between them. CDR1 and CDR2 (germline): SGDLS, YYNGEE. CDR3 length: 17 amino acids. CDR3 region: CASSVDPGEGVRPEAFF. The CDR3 nucleotides are TGTGCCAGCAGCGTAGATCCGGGAGAAGGGGTACGCCCTGAAGCTTTCTTT.